This T cell receptor (beta chain) is from a study of T cell repertoires in cytomegalovirus infection. Looking at the study overall: Shared public TCR beta signatures pointed to both CMV infection and a matching HLA type.

As to this clonotype: Its antigen is as yet unknown.

V lost 3 bases and J lost 5, with 13 bases in between. Germline CDR1 reads ENHRY; CDR2 reads SYGVKD. The CDR3 extends over 14 amino acids. Overall study results and limits: HLA-C-restricted TCR beta clonotypes specific for CMV led the ex vivo response. The study identified carriers of CMV plus the relevant HLA from cumulative public TCR beta family frequency.

TCRdb independently ran MiXCR on the reads; one entry per CDR3 protein. The data show around 530,000 distinct CDR3 sequences, more than 25% seen once. V usage is TRBV10-3 and J usage is TRBJ1-1; D ambiguous. Sequenced input: PBMCs. The clonotype originates from a human donor in good health (CMV status not recorded). Some clones in this sample may be carry-over from other donors' samples. This chain's CDR3 is CAISEVNERTEAFF. CDR3 nucleotides: TGTGCCATCAGTGAAGTAAATGAGCGGACTGAAGCTTTCTTT.